This TCR beta chain was documented in a study of brain T cells in children with intractable seizures. The method was immunoSEQ multiplex PCR; TCRdb's version includes in-frame clones alone and lacks a portion of them. The data hold tens of thousands of clones, with 95% to 97% observed a single time. Sequencing was limited to surgery cases with top T cell transcript signatures in brain tissue. This CDR3 has 17 residues. CDR1 is MGHRA and CDR2 is YSYEKL in the germline V gene. V shed 1 base and J 5 bases; nucleotides not matched to a gene: 7. This clone has just one count. Its matching antigen is unknown. Study-wide points: HCMV serostatus was not known, and viral specificity came from CDR3 similarity only. Pre- and post-surgery blood differed in depth, so pre-surgery absences may be undersampling.

This sequence joins TRBV4-1 and TRBJ2-1; 11 positions agree with TRBD2. The receptor comes from a boy in the first two years of life with focal cortical dysplasia and intractable seizures. This material consisted of peripheral blood, taken at surgery. CDR3 bases: TGCGCCAGCAGCCAAGCCCCCCCTAGCGGGGGGAACAATGAGCAGTTCTTC. This gives the protein CASSQAPPSGGNNEQFF.